These 28 T cell receptor beta chains share one sample of origin, sequenced in a study of vaccination and CD4 T cells after COVID-19. The Oncomine TCR Beta short-read assay sequenced DNA from cultured CD4+ T cells. TCRdb re-called the PCR reads with MiXCR, one entry per CDR3 protein. The sample shows approximately 17,000 distinct CDR3 sequences, less than 50% of them seen only once. Noted treatment: approximately 9-day PBMC culture with coronavirus spike peptide pools or control peptides (ViraFEST assay). Their antigens are not known. Material: CD4+ T cells from blood, cultured in vitro. The receptors were sampled from a human donor who had recovered from COVID-19.

Only a few counts were recorded for this clonotype. This chain connects TRBV20-1 to TRBJ1-3, with D unresolved. The germline V and J ends were trimmed by 1 base and 2 bases, with 12 bases remaining between them. CDR3 length: 15 amino acids. The germline CDR1 and CDR2 sequences are DFQATT and SNEGSKA (reference sequence). CDR3 in amino acids: CSARVFGGTGNTIYF. CDR3 nucleotide sequence: TGCAGTGCTAGAGTATTCGGAGGGACTGGAAACACCATATATTTT.

This clonotype came up a few times. V usage is TRBV11-3 and J usage is TRBJ2-1; TRBD2 might be the D (6 bases). The CDR3 contains 15 residues. The V end lost 4 bases, the J end lost 7 bases, and 17 bases lay between the germline ends. Per germline, CDR1 SGHNT and CDR2 YENEEA. CDR3 region: CASSSDRDSPNEQFF. As DNA, the CDR3 is TGTGCCAGCAGCTCCGACCGGGACTCCCCAAATGAGCAGTTCTTC.

The CDR3 bases are TGTGCCAGCAGTCCGGGGGACAGGGGAATCTATGGCTACACCTTC. It encodes CASSPGDRGIYGYTF. V is TRBV12-3 or TRBV12-4 and J is TRBJ1-2; 10 bases agree with TRBD1. The CDR3 runs to 15 residues. V lost 5 bases and J lost 4; bases outside the gene matches: 7.

The rearrangement links TRBV6-4 to TRBJ1-4; no clear D. Looked up from germline, CDR1 is MRHNA and CDR2 is SNTAGT. The ends were cut back, 10 bases at V and 7 bases at J, with 7 bases in the middle. The CDR3 totals 10 residues. The CDR3: CAIRIEKLFF. In nucleotides, the CDR3 is TGTGCCATCCGTATTGAAAAACTGTTTTTT.

The genes are TRBV29-1 and TRBJ1-1, with 9 positions matching TRBD1. The CDR3 sequence is 15 residues long. V was pared by 3 bases and J by 1 base, with 6 bases of the junction left unmatched. Germline-derived CDR1 and CDR2 are SQVTM and ANQGSEA. CDR3 residues: CSVDPGQGTNTEAFF. CDR3 coding DNA: TGCAGCGTTGACCCGGGACAGGGAACGAACACTGAAGCTTTCTTT.

The chain links TRBV4-1 to TRBJ1-6; D possibly corresponds to TRBD1 (5 bases). The V gene lost 0 bases and the J gene lost 2 bases, with 29 bases spanning the gap. This CDR3 is 23 amino acids long. Looked up from germline, CDR1 is MGHRA and CDR2 is YSYEKL. CDR3 DNA sequence: TGCGCCAGCAGCCAAGATTTTTTCGTTATAGGGACGGGCCCTCAGGCCTATAATTCACCCCTCCACTTT. This gives the protein CASSQDFFVIGTGPQAYNSPLHF.

The CDR3 region has the DNA TGTGCCAGCAGCACCGGGACAGGGGGCACAGATACGCAGTATTTT. Translation gives CASSTGTGGTDTQYF. The chain links TRBV6-1 to TRBJ2-3; 10 nucleotides line up with TRBD1. The CDR3 is made up of 15 amino acids. CDR1 and CDR2 from the germline V gene are MNHNS and SASEGT. V was clipped by 6 bases and J by 1 base; unmatched bases: 4.

The chain employs TRBV6-2 or TRBV6-3 and TRBJ2-3; 8 positions agree with TRBD2. Germline V gives CDR1 MNHEY, CDR2 SVGEGT. CDR3 size: 14 residues. V was clipped by 4 bases and J by 5 bases; unmatched bases: 5. CDR3 in DNA: TGTGCCAGCAGTTTCGGGCTAGCGGGAGATACGCAGTATTTT. It yields the protein CASSFGLAGDTQYF.

The genes are TRBV28 and TRBJ2-3; 8 nucleotides align to TRBD2. With 6 bases clipped from V and 2 bases from J, the junction kept 7 bases outside the gene matches. The CDR3 consists of 15 residues. Germline lookup yields CDR1 MDHEN and CDR2 SYDVKM. CDR3 nucleotide sequence: TGTGCCAGCAGCATCAGCGGGAGAGTCACAGATACGCAGTATTTT. It codes for CASSISGRVTDTQYF.

The V call is TRBV5-1, the J call TRBJ2-7, with D unresolved. The V gene lost 1 base and the J gene lost 0 bases, with 11 bases spanning the gap. The CDR3 has 15 amino acids. Germline loops: CDR1 SGHRS, CDR2 YFSETQ. The CDR3 nucleotides are TGCGCCAGCAGCTTGTGGACCGCAAGCTCCTACGAGCAGTACTTC. Amino acid sequence: CASSLWTASSYEQYF.

Only a few counts were recorded for this clonotype. The chain recombines TRBV30 with TRBJ1-5; perhaps TRBD1 as D (5 bases). CDR3 length: 12 residues. Germline CDR1 and CDR2: GTSNPN and SVGIG (reference sequence). V dropped 2 bases and J dropped 4 bases, with 6 bases sitting between them. CDR3 coding DNA: TGTGCCTGGAGTAGGGGAAATCAGCCCCAGCATTTT. This encodes CAWSRGNQPQHF.

V gene TRBV7-8 combines with J gene TRBJ2-7; TRBD2 agrees at 14 bases. Per the germline V gene, CDR1 is SGHVS and CDR2 is FQNEAQ. This CDR3 spans 16 amino acids. V lost 5 bases to trimming and J lost 4 bases; unmatched junction nucleotides: 7. The DNA for the CDR3 is TGTGCCAGCAGCCCGTCGGGACTAGCGGGAGCATACGAGCAGTACTTC. This codes for CASSPSGLAGAYEQYF.

There are a few counts of this clonotype. The CDR3 bases are TGCAGTCCGTCCCGACTAGCGGGAAACAATGAGCAGTTCTTC. It is translated as CSPSRLAGNNEQFF. J is TRBJ2-1 and V is TRBV20-1; 11 nucleotides agree with TRBD2. Germline V gives CDR1 DFQATT, CDR2 SNEGSKA (reference sequence). V lost 8 bases to trimming and J lost 5 bases; unmatched junction nucleotides: 8. This CDR3 is 14 amino acids long.

This clonotype showed up just a few times. V gene TRBV20-1 combines with J gene TRBJ2-7; TRBD2 agrees at 9 bases. Germline V gene data show CDR1 as DFQATT and CDR2 as SNEGSKA (reference sequence). J was trimmed by 3 bases and V by 5 bases; bases with no gene match: 2. CDR3 length: 12 amino acids. As DNA, the CDR3 is TGCAGTGCTTTAGCGGGAGTCTACGAGCAGTACTTC. This gives the protein CSALAGVYEQYF.

Concerning this clonotype itself: A much larger clone lies one base from this, so it may be a read error. J is TRBJ2-2 and V is TRBV7-9, with TRBD2 as a possible D gene (6 bases). The length of the CDR3 is 15 residues. Germline loops: CDR1 SEHNR, CDR2 FQNEAQ (reference sequence). The CDR3 region is CASSLGLPLTGKLFF. The CDR3 coding sequence is TGTGCCAGCAGCTTGGGACTCCCTTTGACCGGGAAGCTGTTTTTT.

The chain combines TRBV7-9 with TRBJ2-7, with D perhaps TRBD1 (5 bases). The CDR3 is 14 residues long. The germline V gene has CDR1 SEHNR and CDR2 FQNEAQ (reference sequence). Trimming pared 5 bases from V and 5 bases from J, leaving 16 bases between. The CDR3 DNA sequence: TGTGCCAGCAGCCGAAGTGCAGGGCCCCACGAGCAGTACTTC. Residues: CASSRSAGPHEQYF.

The chain joins TRBV19 to TRBJ2-3; possibly TRBD1 for D (8 bases). This CDR3 is built from 14 residues. CDR1 and CDR2 from the germline V gene are LNHDA and SQIVND (reference sequence). Between the trimmed V and J ends, which lost 8 bases and 9 bases, there was a span of 21 bases. CDR3 bases: TGTGCCAGTGGAGCGGGACAGGTTGCGGACACGCAGTATTTT. This codes for CASGAGQVADTQYF.

CDR3 loop: CSAAAGGAGTEAFF. The CDR3 DNA sequence: TGCAGTGCCGCGGCGGGGGGCGCGGGCACTGAAGCTTTCTTT. The rearrangement joins TRBV20-1 to TRBJ1-1, with D possibly being TRBD1 (6 bases). With 6 bases removed from V and 4 bases from J, the gap between germline ends came to 18 bases. CDR3 length equals 14 residues. CDR1 and CDR2 (germline): DFQATT, SNEGSKA (reference sequence).

V and J are TRBV20-1 and TRBJ2-5, with 8 nucleotides matching TRBD2. V dropped 0 bases and J dropped 0; count of bases not matched to a gene: 3. The germline CDR1 and CDR2 sequences are DFQATT and SNEGSKA (reference sequence). The CDR3 has 15 residues. The CDR3 is CSARDPSGYQETQYF. CDR3 in DNA: TGCAGTGCTAGAGATCCTAGCGGGTACCAAGAGACCCAGTACTTC.

The J gene is TRBJ2-2, the V gene TRBV6-1; 11 positions match TRBD2. Trimming removed 5 bases from V and 4 bases from J; junction bases left unmatched: 18. This CDR3 has 20 amino acids. CDR1 and CDR2 from the germline V gene are MNHNS and SASEGT. CDR3 in DNA: TGTGCCAGCAGTCTGGGTTTAGCGGGAGGGCCGAGTGTCATCACCGGGGAGCTGTTTTTT. Translation gives CASSLGLAGGPSVITGELFF.

This clonotype was observed a few times. The chain recombines TRBV30 with TRBJ1-6; the match to TRBD1 covers 9 bases. CDR1 and CDR2 from the germline V gene are GTSNPN and SVGIG (reference sequence). With 0 bases clipped from V and 9 bases from J, the junction kept 3 bases outside the gene matches. This CDR3 is 14 amino acids long. The CDR3 DNA follows: TGTGCCTGGAGTGTAGAGACAGGGGGTTCACCCCTCCACTTT. It yields the protein CAWSVETGGSPLHF.

The J gene is TRBJ1-1, the V gene TRBV6-2 or TRBV6-3; D unclear. Germline V gene data show CDR1 as MNHEY and CDR2 as SVGEGT. The CDR3 contains 12 residues. V dropped 7 bases and J dropped 3 bases, with 9 bases sitting between them. The CDR3 protein is CASTSPYTEAFF. CDR3 coding DNA: TGTGCCAGCACCTCTCCGTACACTGAAGCTTTCTTT.

The chain combines TRBV12-3 or TRBV12-4 with TRBJ2-2; 7 bases line up with TRBD2. The ends lost 5 bases at V and 2 bases at J; junction bases unmatched: 5. CDR3 length: 15 amino acids. CDR3 DNA sequence: TGTGCCAGCAGTCCAGCGGGACGAAACACCGGGGAGCTGTTTTTT. It encodes CASSPAGRNTGELFF.

V and J are TRBV5-1 and TRBJ2-7; D gene unclear. Germline loops: CDR1 SGHRS, CDR2 YFSETQ. V was clipped by 0 bases and J by 2 bases, with 9 bases between them. This CDR3 spans 14 amino acids. CDR3 nucleotide sequence: TGCGCCAGCAGCTTGGAGCAGGTACCCTACGAGCAGTACTTC. Translating it yields CASSLEQVPYEQYF. Full variable domain (outside the CDR3, taken from reference TRBV5-1 and TRBJ2-7): KAGVTQTPRYLIKTRGQQVTLSCSPISGHRSVSWYQQTPGQGLQFLFEYFSETQRNKGNFPGRFSGRQFSNSRSEMNVSTLELGDSALYLCASSLEQVPYEQYFGPGTRLTVT.

This clonotype occurred a few times. The chain recombines TRBV28 with TRBJ1-3; D uncertain. Germline CDR1 is MDHEN and CDR2 is SYDVKM. Trimming left V 8 bases short and J 0 bases short, with 8 bases between. The CDR3 loop spans 13 amino acids. The CDR3 DNA sequence: TGTGCCAGCGGAGAAAGCTCTGGAAACACCATATATTTT. This gives the protein CASGESSGNTIYF.

This clonotype was counted a few times. The CDR3 is CASSFLPGNYEQYF. The CDR3 coding sequence is TGTGCCAGCAGCTTTTTGCCCGGGAATTACGAGCAGTACTTC. The chain links TRBV7-9 to TRBJ2-7; D perhaps matches TRBD2 (5 bases). V lost 3 bases, J lost 4 bases, and 13 bases lay in between. The CDR3 contains 14 residues. Germline values: CDR1 SEHNR, CDR2 FQNEAQ (reference sequence).

This chain uses TRBV9 with TRBJ2-1; D remains unclear. The CDR3 extends over 14 amino acids. Trimming removed 1 base from V and 5 bases from J, with 10 bases in between. Germline V gene lookup returns CDR1 SGDLS and CDR2 YYNGEE. CDR3 protein: CASSVLEQHNEQFF. CDR3 DNA sequence: TGTGCCAGCAGCGTATTGGAACAACACAATGAGCAGTTCTTC.

The CDR3 here is CASSFSGSRLNTEAFF. CDR3 sequence (DNA): TGTGCCAGCAGTTTTTCCGGGAGCAGGCTGAACACTGAAGCTTTCTTT. V gene TRBV28 combines with J gene TRBJ1-1; D unresolved. CDR1 is MDHEN, CDR2 SYDVKM, per germline. Between the trimmed V and J ends, which lost 3 bases and 0 bases, there was a span of 14 bases. The length of the CDR3 is 16 residues.